This T cell receptor (beta chain) was recorded in a study of identical twins. This CDR3 spans 15 amino acids. Germline CDR1 MNHNS, CDR2 SASEGT. Trimming stripped 9 bases from V and 1 base from J, with 18 bases between. Carrying unique molecular identifiers, the cDNA also gained a universal primer site through template switching. One entry per CDR3 protein, called by TCRdb with MiXCR from the 5' RACE reads. The data hold 500,000 to 650,000 distinct CDR3 sequences, with about 7.1% observed a single time. Whole-study results and caveats: In cord blood, abundant beta clonotypes had fewer insertions; memory showed no trend. With beta out-of-frame sequences, excess sharing by twins was weaker.

Notes on this clonotype: Its target is unknown.

These data are also associated with another study on yellow fever vaccine responses in identical twins. From that report: Twins reportedly had a vaccine T cell response that seemed partly convergent, partly personalized.

The sequence was obtained from a woman under 30 in good health. Source material: PBMCs. The J gene is TRBJ2-5, the V gene TRBV6-1; D assignment may be TRBD1 or TRBD2 (5 bases each). Here the CDR3 reads CASRGSSAAQETQYF. The CDR3 DNA reads TGTGCCAGTCGGGGCTCTTCGGCGGCCCAAGAGACCCAGTACTTC.